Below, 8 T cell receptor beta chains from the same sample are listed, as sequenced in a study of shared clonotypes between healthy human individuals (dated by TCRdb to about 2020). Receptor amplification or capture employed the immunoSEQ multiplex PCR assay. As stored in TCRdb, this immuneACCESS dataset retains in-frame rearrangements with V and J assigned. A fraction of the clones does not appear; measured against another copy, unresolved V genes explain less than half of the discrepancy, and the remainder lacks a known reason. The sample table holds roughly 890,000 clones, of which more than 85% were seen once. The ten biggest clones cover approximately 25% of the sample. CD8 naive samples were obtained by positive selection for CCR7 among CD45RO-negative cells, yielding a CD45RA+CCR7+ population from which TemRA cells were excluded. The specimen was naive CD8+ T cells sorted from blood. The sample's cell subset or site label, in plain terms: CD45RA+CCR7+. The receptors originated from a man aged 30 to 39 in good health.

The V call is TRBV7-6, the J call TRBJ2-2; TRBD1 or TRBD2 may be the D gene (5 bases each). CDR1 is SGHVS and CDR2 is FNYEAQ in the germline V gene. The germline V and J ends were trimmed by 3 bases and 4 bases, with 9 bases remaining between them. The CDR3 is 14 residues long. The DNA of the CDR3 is TGTGCCAGCAGCTTGGGACCGCTCACCGGGGAGCTGTTTTTT. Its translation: CASSLGPLTGELFF.

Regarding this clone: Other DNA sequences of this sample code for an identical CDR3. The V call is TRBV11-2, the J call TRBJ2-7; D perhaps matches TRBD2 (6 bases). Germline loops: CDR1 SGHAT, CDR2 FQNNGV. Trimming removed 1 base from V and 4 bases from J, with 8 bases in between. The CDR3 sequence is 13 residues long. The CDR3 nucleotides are TGTGCCAGCAGCTTAGTGGGGGGATACGAGCAGTACTTC. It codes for CASSLVGGYEQYF.

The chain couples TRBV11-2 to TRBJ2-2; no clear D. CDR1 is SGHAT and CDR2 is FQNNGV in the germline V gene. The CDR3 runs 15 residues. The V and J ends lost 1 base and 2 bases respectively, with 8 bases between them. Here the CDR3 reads CASSLVASNTGELFF. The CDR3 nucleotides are TGTGCCAGCAGCTTAGTTGCCTCAAACACCGGGGAGCTGTTTTTT.

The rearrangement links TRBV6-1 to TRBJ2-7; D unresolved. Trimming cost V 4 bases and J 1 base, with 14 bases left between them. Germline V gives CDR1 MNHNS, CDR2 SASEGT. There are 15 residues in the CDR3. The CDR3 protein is CASSGVKRNSYEQYF. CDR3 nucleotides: TGTGCCAGCAGTGGGGTAAAACGTAATTCCTACGAGCAGTACTTC.

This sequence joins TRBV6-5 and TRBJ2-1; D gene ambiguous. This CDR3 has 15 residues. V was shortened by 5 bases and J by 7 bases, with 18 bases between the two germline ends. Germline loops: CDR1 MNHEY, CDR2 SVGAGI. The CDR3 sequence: CASSNGPNLWNEQFF. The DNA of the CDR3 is TGTGCCAGCAGTAACGGGCCCAACCTGTGGAATGAGCAGTTCTTC.

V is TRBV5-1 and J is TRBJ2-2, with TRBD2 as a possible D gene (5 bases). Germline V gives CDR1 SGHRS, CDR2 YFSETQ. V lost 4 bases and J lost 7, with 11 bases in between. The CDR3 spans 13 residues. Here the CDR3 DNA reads TGCGCCAGCAGCCTACCGGCGGGCGGGGAGCTGTTTTTT. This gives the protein CASSLPAGGELFF.

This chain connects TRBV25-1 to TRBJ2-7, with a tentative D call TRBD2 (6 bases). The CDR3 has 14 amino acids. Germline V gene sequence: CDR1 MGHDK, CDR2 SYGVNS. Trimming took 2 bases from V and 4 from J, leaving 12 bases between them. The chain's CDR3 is CASSERGGRYEQYF. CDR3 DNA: TGTGCCAGCAGTGAACGGGGAGGCCGGTACGAGCAGTACTTC.

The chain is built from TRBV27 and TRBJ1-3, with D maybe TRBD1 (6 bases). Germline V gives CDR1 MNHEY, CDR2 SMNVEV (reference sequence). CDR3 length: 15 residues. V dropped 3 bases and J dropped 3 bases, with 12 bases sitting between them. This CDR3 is CASSLGSGVGNTIYF. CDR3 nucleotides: TGTGCCAGCAGTTTGGGTTCAGGGGTTGGAAACACCATATATTTT.